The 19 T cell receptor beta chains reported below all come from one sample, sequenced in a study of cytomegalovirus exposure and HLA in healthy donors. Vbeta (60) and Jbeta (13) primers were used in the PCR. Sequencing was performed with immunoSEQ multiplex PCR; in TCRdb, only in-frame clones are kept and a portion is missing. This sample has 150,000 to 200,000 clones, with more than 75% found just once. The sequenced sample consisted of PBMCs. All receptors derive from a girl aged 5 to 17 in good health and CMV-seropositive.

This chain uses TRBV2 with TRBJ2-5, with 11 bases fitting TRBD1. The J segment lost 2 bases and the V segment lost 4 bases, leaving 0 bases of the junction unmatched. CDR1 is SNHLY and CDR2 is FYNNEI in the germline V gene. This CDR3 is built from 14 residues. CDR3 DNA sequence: TGTGCCAGCAGTGGGGACAGGGGGCAAGAGACCCAGTACTTC. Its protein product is CASSGDRGQETQYF.

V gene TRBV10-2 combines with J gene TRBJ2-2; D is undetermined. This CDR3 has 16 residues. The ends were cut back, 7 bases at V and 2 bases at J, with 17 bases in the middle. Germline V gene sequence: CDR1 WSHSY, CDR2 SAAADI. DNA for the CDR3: TGCGCCAGCACACTGAGCCACCCTCGAAACACCGGGGAGCTGTTTTTT. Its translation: CASTLSHPRNTGELFF.

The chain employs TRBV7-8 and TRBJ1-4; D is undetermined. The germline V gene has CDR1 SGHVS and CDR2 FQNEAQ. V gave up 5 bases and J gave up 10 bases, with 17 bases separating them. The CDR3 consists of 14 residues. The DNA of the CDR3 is TGTGCCAGCAGCCGGGTCGTGGAGGGCGCAAAACTGTTTTTT. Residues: CASSRVVEGAKLFF.

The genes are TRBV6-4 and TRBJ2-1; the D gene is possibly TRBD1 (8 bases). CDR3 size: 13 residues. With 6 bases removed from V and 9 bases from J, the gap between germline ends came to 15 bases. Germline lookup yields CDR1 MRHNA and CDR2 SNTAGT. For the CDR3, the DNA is TGTGCCAGCAGCACACAGGGGGAGGGTGAGCAGTTCTTC. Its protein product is CASSTQGEGEQFF.

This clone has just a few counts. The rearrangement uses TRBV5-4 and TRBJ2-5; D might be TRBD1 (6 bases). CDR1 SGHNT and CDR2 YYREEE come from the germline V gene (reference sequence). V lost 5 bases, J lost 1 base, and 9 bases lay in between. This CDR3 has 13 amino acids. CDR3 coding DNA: TGTGCCAGCAGGTCACAGGGCCAAGAGACCCAGTACTTC. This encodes CASRSQGQETQYF.

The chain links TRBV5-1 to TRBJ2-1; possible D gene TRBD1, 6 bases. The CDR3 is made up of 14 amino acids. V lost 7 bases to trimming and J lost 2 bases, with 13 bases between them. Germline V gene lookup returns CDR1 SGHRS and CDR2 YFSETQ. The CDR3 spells CASSEGEAYNEQFF. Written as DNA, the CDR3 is TGCGCCAGCTCCGAGGGGGAAGCCTACAATGAGCAGTTCTTC.

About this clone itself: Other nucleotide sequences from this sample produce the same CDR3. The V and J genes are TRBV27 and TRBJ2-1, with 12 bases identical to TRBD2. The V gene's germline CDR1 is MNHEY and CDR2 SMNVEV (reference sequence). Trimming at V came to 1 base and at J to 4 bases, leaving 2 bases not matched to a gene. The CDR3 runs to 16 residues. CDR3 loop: CASSLLLAGGYNEQFF. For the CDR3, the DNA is TGTGCCAGCAGTTTATTGCTAGCGGGAGGGTACAATGAGCAGTTCTTC.

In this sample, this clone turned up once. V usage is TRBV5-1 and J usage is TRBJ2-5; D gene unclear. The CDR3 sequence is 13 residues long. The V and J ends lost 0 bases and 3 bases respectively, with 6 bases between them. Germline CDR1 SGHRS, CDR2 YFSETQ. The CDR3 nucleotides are TGCGCCAGCAGCTTGGCCGAGGAAGAGACCCAGTACTTC. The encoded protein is CASSLAEEETQYF.

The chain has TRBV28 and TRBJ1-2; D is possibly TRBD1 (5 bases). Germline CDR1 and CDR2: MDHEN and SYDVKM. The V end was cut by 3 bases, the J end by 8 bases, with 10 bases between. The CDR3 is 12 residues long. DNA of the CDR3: TGTGCCAGCAGTTTCGGGGGACCCGGCTACACCTTC. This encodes CASSFGGPGYTF.

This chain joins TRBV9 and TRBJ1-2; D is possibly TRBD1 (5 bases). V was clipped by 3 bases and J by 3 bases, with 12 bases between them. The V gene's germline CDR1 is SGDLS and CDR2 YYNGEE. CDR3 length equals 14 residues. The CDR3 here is CASSGGDGYYGYTF. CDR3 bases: TGTGCCAGCAGCGGGGGGGACGGCTACTATGGCTACACCTTC.

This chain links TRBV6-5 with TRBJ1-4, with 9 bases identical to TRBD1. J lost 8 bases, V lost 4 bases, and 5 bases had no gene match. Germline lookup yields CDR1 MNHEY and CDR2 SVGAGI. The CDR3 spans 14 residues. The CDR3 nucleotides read TGTGCCAGCAGTTCGGGACAGGGTCGCGAAAAACTGTTTTTT. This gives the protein CASSSGQGREKLFF.

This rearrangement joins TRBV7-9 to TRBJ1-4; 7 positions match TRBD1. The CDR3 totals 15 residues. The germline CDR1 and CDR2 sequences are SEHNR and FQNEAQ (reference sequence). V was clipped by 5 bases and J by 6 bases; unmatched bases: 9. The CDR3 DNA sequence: TGTGCCAGCAGCCCTACGACAGGGAGAGATGAAAAACTGTTTTTT. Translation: CASSPTTGRDEKLFF.

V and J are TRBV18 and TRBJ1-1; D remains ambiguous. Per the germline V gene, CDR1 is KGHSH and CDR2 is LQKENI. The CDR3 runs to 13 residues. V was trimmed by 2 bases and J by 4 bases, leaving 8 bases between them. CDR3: CASSPVAGTEAFF. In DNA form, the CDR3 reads TGTGCCAGCTCACCAGTGGCGGGCACTGAAGCTTTCTTT. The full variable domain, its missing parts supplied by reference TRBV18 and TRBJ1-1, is NAGVMQNPRHLVRRRGQEARLRCSPMKGHSHVYWYRQLPEEGLKFMVYLQKENIIDESGMPKERFSAEFPKEGPSILRIQQVVRGDSAAYFCASSPVAGTEAFFGQGTRLTVV.

Written as DNA, the CDR3 is TGTGCCTGGAGTCGGGACAGGCCGTACTATGGCTACACCTTC. It yields the protein CAWSRDRPYYGYTF. V is TRBV30 and J is TRBJ1-2; 8 nucleotides line up with TRBD1. This CDR3 is 14 amino acids long. V shed 2 bases, J shed 3 bases, and the junction held 5 bases outside the gene matches. Germline V lookup: CDR1 GTSNPN, CDR2 SVGIG (reference sequence).

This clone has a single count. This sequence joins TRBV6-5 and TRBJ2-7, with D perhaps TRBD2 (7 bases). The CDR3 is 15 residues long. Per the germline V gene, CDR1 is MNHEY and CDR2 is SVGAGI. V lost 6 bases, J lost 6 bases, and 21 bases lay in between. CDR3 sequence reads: CASSRWAGVGGEQYF. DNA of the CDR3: TGTGCCAGCAGCCGCTGGGCGGGGGTAGGGGGCGAGCAGTACTTC.

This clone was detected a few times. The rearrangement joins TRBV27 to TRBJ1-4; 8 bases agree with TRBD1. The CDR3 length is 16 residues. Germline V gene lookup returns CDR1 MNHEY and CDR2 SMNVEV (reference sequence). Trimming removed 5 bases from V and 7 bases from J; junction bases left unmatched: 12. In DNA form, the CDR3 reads TGTGCCAGCAGTCCCCTAATGACAGGGGACCTTGAAAAACTGTTTTTT. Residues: CASSPLMTGDLEKLFF.

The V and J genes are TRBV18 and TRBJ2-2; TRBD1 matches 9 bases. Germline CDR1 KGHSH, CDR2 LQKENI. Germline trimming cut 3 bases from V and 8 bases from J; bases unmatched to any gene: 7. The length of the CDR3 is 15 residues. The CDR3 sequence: CASSPDRGVLGELFF. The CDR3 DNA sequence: TGTGCCAGCTCACCGGACAGGGGAGTTCTAGGGGAGCTGTTTTTT.

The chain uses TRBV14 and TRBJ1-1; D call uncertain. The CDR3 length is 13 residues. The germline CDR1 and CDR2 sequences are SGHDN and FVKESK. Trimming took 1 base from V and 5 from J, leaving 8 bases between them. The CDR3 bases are TGTGCCAGCAGCCAAGGGAGGTGGACTGAAGCTTTCTTT. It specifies CASSQGRWTEAFF.

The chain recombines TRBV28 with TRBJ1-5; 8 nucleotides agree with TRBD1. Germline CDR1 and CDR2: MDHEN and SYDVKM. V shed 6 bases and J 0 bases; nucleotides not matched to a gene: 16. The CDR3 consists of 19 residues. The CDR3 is CASRTLLGQGKGSNQPQHF. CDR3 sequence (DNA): TGTGCCAGCAGAACCCTCCTCGGACAGGGTAAAGGTAGCAATCAGCCCCAGCATTTT.